One and the same sample provided the 16 T cell receptor beta chains below, sequenced in a study of blood T cells in healthy people across ages. A second PCR of roughly 7 to 11 cycles used a sample-barcoded 5' primer and a J-beta primer mix. MiXCR, applied by TCRdb to the 5' RACE reads, yields one record per CDR3 protein. The sample holds more than 600,000 distinct CDR3 sequences, about 25% seen once. This sample also appeared in a second study, on T cells of mothers and their children.

The sequencing input was blood. The receptors shown here come from a boy younger than 18 in good health.

In this sample, this clonotype turned up a few times. The chain is built from TRBV7-3 and TRBJ2-7; 7 bases match TRBD2. CDR1 is SGHTA, CDR2 FQGTGA, per germline. Losses at the gene ends were 5 bases for V and 7 bases for J; bases not matched to a gene: 8. The CDR3 covers 13 residues. CDR3 sequence (DNA): TGTGCCAGCAGCGCCACAGTGGGGGGGGAGCAGTACTTC. This gives the protein CASSATVGGEQYF.

There are many counts of this clonotype. One end of the junction varies from germline; a read error may be responsible. The chain joins TRBV4-3 to TRBJ2-5; 14 nucleotides align to TRBD2. In germline, CDR1 is LGHNA, CDR2 YSLEER. The CDR3 sequence is 16 residues long. The CDR3 DNA follows: TGTGCCAGCAGCCAGGGGACTAGCGGGGGACAAGAGACCCAGTACTTC. It translates to CASSQGTSGGQETQYF.

This chain links TRBV20-1 with TRBJ1-2; the D is unclear. V shed 6 bases and J shed 4 bases, with 15 bases lying between them. Germline loops: CDR1 DFQATT, CDR2 SNEGSKA (reference sequence). The CDR3 has 13 residues. CDR3 sequence: CSATPTGLYGYTF. DNA for the CDR3: TGCAGTGCCACCCCGACCGGGCTCTATGGCTACACCTTC.

This chain connects TRBV7-2 to TRBJ1-2, with a weak D call TRBD1 (5 bases). CDR1 SGHTA and CDR2 FQGNSA come from the germline V gene. With 5 bases removed from V and 8 bases from J, the gap between germline ends came to 24 bases. The CDR3 has 16 residues. The CDR3 region is CASSQPNLAGSLGYTF. The CDR3 bases are TGTGCCAGCAGCCAACCCAACCTGGCAGGGTCTCTCGGCTACACCTTC.

In regard to this clonotype: At one end, the junction sequence differs from germline, possibly due to a read error. The rearrangement uses TRBV27 and TRBJ1-4; D call uncertain. The germline V gene encodes CDR1 MNHEY and CDR2 SMNVEV (reference sequence). This CDR3 comprises 16 residues. The CDR3 loop is CASSPHTGETNEELFF. The CDR3 DNA is TGTGCCAGCAGTCCACACACGGGCGAGACTAATGAAGAACTGTTTTTT.

A few counts support this clonotype. This chain links TRBV20-1 with TRBJ2-1; 8 bases line up with TRBD2. V shed 3 bases, J shed 10 bases, and the junction held 8 bases outside the gene matches. CDR3 length: 13 residues. The V gene's germline CDR1 is DFQATT and CDR2 SNEGSKA (reference sequence). CDR3 sequence: CSASGGAVGEQFF. The CDR3 bases are TGCAGTGCTAGCGGGGGGGCAGTTGGGGAGCAGTTCTTC.

The gene calls are TRBV24-1 and TRBJ2-4; TRBD2 might be the D (6 bases). This CDR3 has 17 amino acids. Germline values: CDR1 KGHDR, CDR2 SFDVKD. The V end was cut by 4 bases, the J end by 8 bases, with 23 bases between. CDR3 region: CATSEGFFGGAADIQYF. Here the CDR3 DNA reads TGTGCCACCAGTGAGGGGTTCTTTGGAGGGGCGGCGGACATTCAGTACTTC.

This clonotype was observed a few times. J is TRBJ2-1 and V is TRBV25-1; 8 bases agree with TRBD2. The CDR3 has 18 residues. Per the germline V gene, CDR1 is MGHDK and CDR2 is SYGVNS. J gave up 7 bases and V 4 bases, and 18 bases lay outside the gene matches. For the CDR3, the DNA is TGTGCCAGCAGTGTTTCCCCTCGGGAAGCGGGAGATCGTAATGAGCAGTTCTTC. Protein: CASSVSPREAGDRNEQFF.

This clonotype was observed a single time. A read error may account for a junction end that differs from germline. The V and J genes are TRBV20-1 and TRBJ1-4; no reliable D call. Germline V gene data show CDR1 as DFQATT and CDR2 as SNEGSKA (reference sequence). The CDR3 contains 14 residues. Written as DNA, the CDR3 is TGCAGTGCTAGAGACCTCACAACGAATGAAAAACTGTTTTTT. Its translation is CSARDLTTNEKLFF.

This chain links TRBV7-6 with TRBJ1-5, with 9 bases that match TRBD1. This CDR3 has 15 residues. Germline CDR1 reads SGHVS; CDR2 reads FNYEAQ. Trimming at V came to 3 bases and at J to 7 bases, leaving 7 bases not matched to a gene. The CDR3 is CASSLTGGREQPQHF. Written as DNA, the CDR3 is TGTGCCAGCAGCTTGACAGGGGGTCGAGAACAGCCCCAGCATTTT.

This rearrangement joins TRBV5-6 to TRBJ2-1; D is undetermined. The J call may be in error: the DNA end matches TRBJ2-7 better. Germline V lookup: CDR1 SGHDT, CDR2 YYEEEE. The CDR3 is made up of 13 amino acids. In DNA form, the CDR3 reads TGTGCCAGCAGCTTGGTACTTCCGAACGAGCAGTACTTC. It encodes CASSLVLPNEQYF.

The V and J genes are TRBV5-1 and TRBJ1-4, with a possible D match to TRBD1 (6 bases). Deletions cut 3 bases from V and 0 bases from J, with 12 bases between. Germline V gene data show CDR1 as SGHRS and CDR2 as YFSETQ. CDR3 length: 16 residues. The CDR3 DNA sequence: TGCGCCAGCAGCTGGACAGCCTTTGCAACTAATGAAAAACTGTTTTTT. It codes for CASSWTAFATNEKLFF.

This clonotype occurred a few times. V gene TRBV29-1 combines with J gene TRBJ2-3, with D maybe TRBD1 (6 bases). The germline V gene has CDR1 SQVTM and CDR2 ANQGSEA. The CDR3 has 14 residues. V lost 5 bases to trimming and J lost 4 bases, with 16 bases between them. In DNA form, the CDR3 reads TGCAGCGTTATGGGGGACACGAGCGCAGATACGCAGTATTTT. This codes for CSVMGDTSADTQYF.

The chain carries TRBV15 and TRBJ2-3; possibly TRBD1 for D (6 bases). Trimming shortened V by 3 bases and J by 0 bases, and 16 bases separated the two germline ends. This CDR3 has 17 amino acids. Germline V gives CDR1 LNHNV, CDR2 YYDKDF (reference sequence). This chain's CDR3 is CATSRDSLVTSTDTQYF. In nucleotides, the CDR3 is TGTGCCACCAGCAGGGACAGCCTCGTAACTAGCACAGATACGCAGTATTTT.

The V gene is TRBV4-3, the J gene TRBJ1-4; D is uncertain. The CDR3 sequence is 16 residues long. In germline, CDR1 is LGHNA, CDR2 YSLEER. V lost 7 bases, J lost 0 bases, and 15 bases lay in between. The CDR3 here is CASKTGLAATNEKLFF. The CDR3 nucleotides are TGCGCCAGCAAAACGGGGTTAGCCGCAACTAATGAAAAACTGTTTTTT.

The sample holds many counts of this clonotype. V and J are TRBV24-1 and TRBJ2-2, with a tentative D call TRBD1 (5 bases). Trimming pared 6 bases from V and 3 bases from J, leaving 10 bases between. Germline CDR1 and CDR2: KGHDR and SFDVKD. The CDR3 length is 14 residues. This chain's CDR3 is CATSFGRDTGELFF. The CDR3 bases are TGTGCCACCAGTTTCGGCAGGGACACCGGGGAGCTGTTTTTT.